This T cell receptor delta chain appears in the sequencing data of a study of delta chains in infants with herpesvirus infections (dated by TCRdb to 2023 to 2025). Study-level background: A Ugandan infant birth cohort was prospectively followed from birth to characterize gammadelta T cell responses to primary cytomegalovirus (CMV) infection. By approximate age, the infant blood samples fell into groups of 1.5, 4, 8 and 12 months. The previously published Belgian fetal and cord blood gammadelta TCR data were not generated in this cohort and were added only for comparison. The study looked for a public fetal Vdelta1/Vgamma8 gammadelta TCR clonotype in infants infected with CMV after birth. From PBMC, gammadelta TCRs were sequenced for around 19 CMV-infected infants (one congenitally infected) and under ten CMV-uninfected infants who had sufficient sample available. Broad study findings and their caveats: The public clonotype was detected only at the first time point after infection and was not found in uninfected infants or in infants infected after 120 days. The public clonotype might still be present below the detection limit in CMV-uninfected infants. Limitations noted by the authors included a small sample size and a lack of race- or environment-matched controls, because nearly all Ugandans acquire CMV before adulthood. Within Vdelta1 cells, the frequency of the public clonotype appeared to be inversely correlated with age at infection and to decay rapidly, seemingly not persisting past roughly two months. Of about 18 CMV-infected infants, several carried the public Vdelta1 clonotype: three infants infected postnatally before 120 days of age and the congenitally infected infant.

On this clone itself: Its antigen is not yet known. Nothing much larger sits one base from this clone, and base qualities are not available.

Pregnant women receiving prenatal care in Kampala, Uganda, were recruited, and the infants of these women were enrolled, with documentation of maternal HIV status required. Home visits to families took place weekly, and collection of infant clinical information, oral swabs and peripheral blood began at 6 weeks of age and was repeated every 4 months after that. Blood was collected in heparin tubes, and PBMC were isolated by Ficoll-Paque density gradient centrifugation and cryopreserved. Compared with germline, V lacks 0 bases and J lacks 0 bases; bases without a gene match: 9. The cysteine opens and the phenylalanine closes a CDR3 of 21 amino acids. Only the CDR3 DNA is retained, 63 bases long and in frame from the first base. Via the germline V gene, CDR1 is GEAIGNYY and CDR2 EKD. Receptor amplification or capture employed RT-PCR. PBMC RNA was reverse transcribed with SuperScript II using gamma-chain- and delta-chain-specific primers to generate TCR cDNA. After purification with AMPure XP beads, the cDNA was amplified and indexed with Illumina adapters using the Nextera XT Index Kit. An Illumina MiSeq with a V2 300-cycle kit was used to sequence the gammadelta TCR libraries. Regarding the original processing steps: Using MiXCR v2.1.12, CDR3 sequences were assembled, and reads were mapped onto D, J and V genes obtained from GenBank. Repertoire analyses of the CDR3 clonotypes were performed with VDJtools v1.2.1. Clones were re-identified by TCRdb from the public reads with CATT, and rows with the same DNA were merged. The V and J calls come from TCRdb's annotation, not from the publication. The sample table shows around 3,300 delta-chain clones, and approximately 32% are seen once. The ten largest clones capture around 8% of the sample.

Material: peripheral blood, obtained at time point 3 of longitudinal follow-up. The rearrangement combines TRDV2 with TRDJ3; 11 bases in between match TRDD3. This TCR was sampled from a human donor who was a Ugandan infant, either HIV-exposed or HIV-unexposed (not recorded which). The DNA reads TGTGCCTGTGACACCGTTGGGGGATACGCCGTAGGCTCCTGGGACACCCGACAGATGTTTTTC. It is translated as CACDTVGGYAVGSWDTRQMFF.